Below are 9 T cell receptor beta chains sequenced from a single sample in a study of blood T cell repertoires in COVID-19 (dated by TCRdb to 2020 to 2022). The library was prepared using the immunoSEQ multiplex PCR assay. TCRdb holds this immuneACCESS table with in-frame rearrangements only. Some clones are missing; in checked studies, unresolved V genes explain under half, and the rest has no known cause. This sample holds approximately 12,000 clones; around 83% were observed only once. The ten biggest clones cover roughly 25% of the sample. Sequenced material: peripheral blood. The receptors shown here come from a man aged 35-49 years with active or convalescent COVID-19.

This chain links TRBV28 with TRBJ2-7, with 7 nucleotides matching TRBD1. The J segment lost 1 base and the V segment lost 1 base, leaving 7 bases of the junction unmatched. The CDR3 sequence is 16 residues long. Germline V gives CDR1 MDHEN, CDR2 SYDVKM. CDR3 sequence: CASSLSGGMVSYEQYF. CDR3 coding DNA: TGTGCCAGCAGTTTATCAGGGGGTATGGTATCCTACGAGCAGTACTTC.

The chain has TRBV14 and TRBJ2-5; 11 bases are a match to TRBD2. The CDR3 covers 18 residues. Losses at the gene ends were 2 bases for V and 7 bases for J; bases not matched to a gene: 15. The germline CDR1 and CDR2 sequences are SGHDN and FVKESK. Here the CDR3 DNA reads TGTGCCAGCAGCCAACAATCTTTGGGGACTAGCGGTTTGGGGACCCAGTACTTC. Protein product: CASSQQSLGTSGLGTQYF.

This clone was counted a few times. V is TRBV5-5 and J is TRBJ1-4; 10 bases map to TRBD1. Looked up from germline, CDR1 is SGHKS and CDR2 is YYEKEE (reference sequence). This CDR3 has 14 residues. After removal of 4 bases from V and 12 bases from J, the junction contained 9 bases not matched to a gene. CDR3: CASSLGQGPGELFF. The CDR3 region has the DNA TGTGCCAGCAGCCTGGGACAGGGGCCGGGGGAACTGTTTTTT.

This clone has only a few counts. The chain has TRBV7-2 and TRBJ2-7; 7 bases match TRBD1. The ends lost 4 bases at V and 4 bases at J; junction bases unmatched: 10. Per the germline V gene, CDR1 is SGHTA and CDR2 is FQGNSA. The CDR3 has 15 residues. The CDR3 DNA reads TGTGCCAGCAGCTCCCAAGGGGGCGGCTCTTACGAGCAGTACTTC. It translates to CASSSQGGGSYEQYF.

V usage is TRBV12-5 and J usage is TRBJ2-3; the match to TRBD2 covers 13 bases. Looked up from germline, CDR1 is LGHNT and CDR2 is FRNRAP. The length of the CDR3 is 20 residues. J gave up 4 bases and V 0 bases, and 13 bases lay outside the gene matches. CDR3 sequence reads: CASGLVLTSGGAGLADTQYF. In nucleotides, the CDR3 is TGTGCTAGTGGTTTGGTACTAACTAGCGGGGGGGCCGGTCTCGCAGATACGCAGTATTTT.

This chain uses TRBV6-5 with TRBJ2-3, with D tentatively TRBD2 (6 bases). The CDR3 spans 15 residues. V was cut by 3 bases and J by 2 bases, with 12 bases left in between. Germline CDR1 MNHEY, CDR2 SVGAGI. CDR3: CASSYSGGTTDTQYF. The CDR3 DNA follows: TGTGCCAGCAGTTATTCTGGAGGGACCACAGATACGCAGTATTTT.

The chain carries TRBV2 and TRBJ1-3; D unresolved. The length of the CDR3 is 13 residues. Trimming cost V 8 bases and J 0 bases, with 8 bases left between them. Per the germline V gene, CDR1 is SNHLY and CDR2 is FYNNEI. This CDR3 is CASRESSGNTIYF. Here the CDR3 DNA reads TGTGCCAGCCGGGAGAGCTCTGGAAACACCATATATTTT.

The V gene is TRBV5-1, the J gene TRBJ2-1; tentatively, D is TRBD1 (5 bases). The CDR3 has 16 amino acids. V was shortened by 0 bases and J by 3 bases, with 13 bases between the two germline ends. Germline CDR1 is SGHRS and CDR2 is YFSETQ. DNA for the CDR3: TGCGCCAGCAGCTTGGATCAGGGATTAGGCTACAATGAGCAGTTCTTC. Translation gives CASSLDQGLGYNEQFF.

This sequence joins TRBV19 and TRBJ1-5; the D is unclear. There are 15 residues in the CDR3. Germline V gene data show CDR1 as LNHDA and CDR2 as SQIVND (reference sequence). Trimming shortened V by 4 bases and J by 0 bases, and 10 bases separated the two germline ends. This chain's CDR3 is CASSRAEYSNQPQHF. DNA for the CDR3: TGTGCCAGTAGTAGGGCAGAATATAGCAATCAGCCCCAGCATTTT.